One sample yielded the 2 T cell receptor beta chains listed below, sequenced in a study of identical twins. Each CDR3 protein is one row after TCRdb ran MiXCR on the 5' RACE reads. The table records approximately 240,000 distinct CDR3 sequences, around 15% of them present only once. Material: memory (CD45RO+) T cells sorted from blood. All receptors come from a woman aged 18 to 35 in good health.

The sample holds a few counts of this clonotype. This sequence joins TRBV9 and TRBJ2-5; D gene uncertain. The CDR3 spans 14 residues. The germline CDR1 and CDR2 sequences are SGDLS and YYNGEE. Trimming shortened V by 0 bases and J by 1 base, and 7 bases separated the two germline ends. The DNA for the CDR3 is TGTGCCAGCAGCGTAGGGCGGATCCAAGAGACCCAGTACTTC. Translated: CASSVGRIQETQYF. The variable domain in full, completed from reference TRBV9 and TRBJ2-5, reads DSGVTQTPKHLITATGQRVTLRCSPRSGDLSVYWYQQSLDQGLQFLIQYYNGEERAKGNILERFSAQQFPDLHSELNLSSLELGDSALYFCASSVGRIQETQYFGPGTRLLVL.

V usage is TRBV6-1 and J usage is TRBJ2-5; the match to TRBD1 covers 7 bases. CDR1 is MNHNS, CDR2 SASEGT, per germline. After removal of 6 bases from V and 2 bases from J, the junction contained 9 bases not matched to a gene. The length of the CDR3 is 15 residues. As DNA, the CDR3 is TGTGCCAGCAGAAACAGGGGAATGGGACAAGAGACCCAGTACTTC. Translating it yields CASRNRGMGQETQYF.